A single sample is the source of the 20 T cell receptor beta chains below, sequenced in a study of shared clonotypes between healthy human individuals (TCRdb year 2020). Library generation was performed with the immunoSEQ multiplex PCR assay. The table comes from immuneACCESS by way of TCRdb, which keeps in-frame sequences with V and J called. Part of the clones is missing from these tables; in studies checked, under half for an unresolved V gene and the rest for unknown reasons. Here the sample has roughly 2.5 million clones; around nine tenths occur a single time. Around 0.14% of the sample comes from the top ten. The sample was naive CD4+ T cells sorted from blood. What the cell subset or site label conveys for this sample: CD45RA+ positively selected. The receptors shown here come from a man aged 18 to 29 in good health.

The chain is built from TRBV15 and TRBJ2-7; D ambiguous. Trimming removed 1 base from V and 6 bases from J, with 19 bases in between. In germline, CDR1 is LNHNV, CDR2 YYDKDF (reference sequence). This CDR3 is built from 16 residues. CDR3 amino acids: CATSRVTVARQAEQYF. Here the CDR3 DNA reads TGTGCCACCAGCAGAGTCACCGTAGCCAGGCAGGCCGAGCAGTACTTC.

The J gene is TRBJ1-2, the V gene TRBV6-5; 7 positions agree with TRBD1. This CDR3 contains 12 residues. V dropped 4 bases and J dropped 8; count of bases not matched to a gene: 4. Germline CDR1 is MNHEY and CDR2 is SVGAGI. The CDR3 DNA sequence: TGTGCCAGCAGTTCGACGACAGGGGGCTACACCTTC. Translating gives CASSSTTGGYTF.

V is TRBV6-5 and J is TRBJ2-7; no definite D call. This CDR3 region has 14 residues. Germline values: CDR1 MNHEY, CDR2 SVGAGI. The V end lost 2 bases, the J end lost 1 base, and 9 bases lay between the germline ends. The CDR3 DNA sequence: TGTGCCAGCAGTTACATCGCGGTGTCCTACGAGCAGTACTTC. This sequence encodes CASSYIAVSYEQYF.

The chain has TRBV18 and TRBJ2-7; no definite D call. V was cut by 3 bases and J by 0 bases, with 9 bases left in between. The CDR3 contains 14 residues. Germline V gene data show CDR1 as KGHSH and CDR2 as LQKENI. The CDR3 loop is CASSPRENSYEQYF. The CDR3 coding sequence is TGTGCCAGCTCACCTAGGGAAAACTCCTACGAGCAGTACTTC.

The V gene is TRBV10-2, the J gene TRBJ2-5, with TRBD1 identical over 9 bases. The V gene end was trimmed by 3 bases and the J gene end by 4 bases; junction bases not matched to a gene: 6. The germline V gene has CDR1 WSHSY and CDR2 SAAADI. The CDR3 runs 15 residues. CDR3 sequence reads: CASSDRGTGRETQYF. The CDR3 DNA is TGCGCCAGCAGTGATCGGGGGACAGGGCGAGAGACCCAGTACTTC.

J is TRBJ2-7 and V is TRBV6-5; TRBD2 is a possible D gene (5 bases). Trimming shortened V by 6 bases and J by 2 bases, and 14 bases separated the two germline ends. CDR1 is MNHEY, CDR2 SVGAGI, per germline. There are 14 residues in the CDR3. The CDR3 loop reads CASRQPGTTYEQYF. CDR3 nucleotides: TGTGCCAGCAGGCAACCGGGAACCACCTACGAGCAGTACTTC.

As for this clone: The sample holds other DNA sequences that translate to the same CDR3. The V gene is TRBV6-5, the J gene TRBJ2-7, with no clear D. This CDR3 has 15 amino acids. From germline, CDR1 is MNHEY and CDR2 SVGAGI. The V and J ends lost 0 bases and 0 bases respectively, with 9 bases between them. The CDR3: CASSYSKRSSYEQYF. CDR3 coding DNA: TGTGCCAGCAGTTACTCGAAAAGGAGCTCCTACGAGCAGTACTTC.

The chain links TRBV6-5 to TRBJ1-3; D unclear. This CDR3 has 16 amino acids. Per germline, CDR1 MNHEY and CDR2 SVGAGI. V gave up 0 bases and J gave up 0 bases, with 9 bases separating them. CDR3 protein: CASSYSAGISGNTIYF. The CDR3, as DNA: TGTGCCAGCAGTTACTCGGCGGGGATCTCTGGAAACACCATATATTTT.

The chain links TRBV7-3 to TRBJ2-7, with D hard to call. Germline CDR1 reads SGHTA; CDR2 reads FQGTGA. The V and J ends lost 5 bases and 1 base respectively, with 9 bases between them. The CDR3 length is 13 residues. This CDR3 is CASSPAVSYEQYF. The DNA for the CDR3 is TGTGCCAGCAGCCCGGCGGTGTCCTACGAGCAGTACTTC.

The genes are TRBV7-8 and TRBJ1-5; D gene unclear. The CDR3 contains 14 residues. V was clipped by 1 base and J by 9 bases, with 13 bases between them. The V gene's germline CDR1 is SGHVS and CDR2 FQNEAQ. For the CDR3, the DNA is TGTGCCAGCAGCTTAGATGTTGGCGGATCGCCCCAGCATTTT. Protein sequence: CASSLDVGGSPQHF.

The chain links TRBV5-1 to TRBJ2-7, with D possibly matching TRBD1 (6 bases). The CDR3 covers 17 residues. V lost 4 bases and J lost 6, with 26 bases in between. The germline gives CDR1 SGHRS, CDR2 YFSETQ. The CDR3 coding sequence is TGCGCCAGCAGCCCACAGACCCGGGACACTCATACGGGCGAGCAGTACTTC. Translating gives CASSPQTRDTHTGEQYF.

This clone is a singleton in its sample. CDR3 loop: CASSVGRTGELFF. As DNA, the CDR3 is TGCGCCAGCAGTGTAGGGCGGACCGGGGAGCTGTTTTTT. V usage is TRBV10-2 and J usage is TRBJ2-2, with unresolved D. The CDR3 has 13 amino acids. Germline-derived CDR1 and CDR2 are WSHSY and SAAADI. The ends were cut back, 4 bases at V and 5 bases at J, with 8 bases in the middle.

This clone was found once. The chain links TRBV28 to TRBJ2-1; tentatively, D is TRBD1 or TRBD2 (5 bases each). The CDR3 is made up of 11 amino acids. The germline V gene has CDR1 MDHEN and CDR2 SYDVKM. V lost 5 bases and J 10 bases, leaving 9 bases between the germline ends. Here the CDR3 reads CASSPREEQFF. The CDR3 DNA is TGTGCCAGCAGTCCCAGGGAGGAGCAGTTCTTC.

The rearrangement links TRBV15 to TRBJ2-5; D gene uncertain. This CDR3 contains 15 residues. The germline CDR1 and CDR2 sequences are LNHNV and YYDKDF (reference sequence). With 0 bases removed from V and 4 bases from J, the gap between germline ends came to 12 bases. CDR3 DNA: TGTGCCACCAGCAGAGATGGTGGGTATACAGAGACCCAGTACTTC. Translating it yields CATSRDGGYTETQYF.

The rearrangement joins TRBV18 to TRBJ1-3; D is unresolved. Germline V gives CDR1 KGHSH, CDR2 LQKENI. This CDR3 comprises 15 residues. The germline V and J ends were trimmed by 6 bases and 0 bases, with 12 bases remaining between them. The CDR3 here is CASSPGRHSGNTIYF. DNA of the CDR3: TGTGCCAGCTCCCCAGGACGGCACTCTGGAAACACCATATATTTT.

The rearrangement uses TRBV6-5 and TRBJ2-7; 7 bases align to TRBD2. This CDR3 contains 15 residues. Germline V lookup: CDR1 MNHEY, CDR2 SVGAGI. V lost 2 bases and J lost 4; bases outside the gene matches: 8. In nucleotides, the CDR3 is TGTGCCAGCAGTTACCTTCCGGGAGGTGGGTACGAGCAGTACTTC. Translated, it gives CASSYLPGGGYEQYF.

The rearrangement joins TRBV9 to TRBJ2-5; no reliable D call. Trimming left V 0 bases short and J 6 bases short, with 9 bases between. Germline V gives CDR1 SGDLS, CDR2 YYNGEE. The CDR3 totals 13 residues. In DNA, the CDR3 is TGTGCCAGCAGCGTAGGAGAAGGGAAGACCCAGTACTTC. As protein: CASSVGEGKTQYF.

The gene calls are TRBV6-6 and TRBJ2-1, with 8 bases aligning to TRBD2. CDR1 and CDR2 (germline): MNHNY, SVGAGI (reference sequence). V gave up 6 bases and J gave up 0 bases; unmatched junction bases: 4. This CDR3 is 15 amino acids long. CDR3 residues: CASRSGGSSYNEQFF. The CDR3 bases are TGTGCCAGCAGATCGGGGGGGAGCTCCTACAATGAGCAGTTCTTC.

The CDR3: CASSLGSGARPNEQFF. Here the CDR3 DNA reads TGTGCCAGCAGCTTAGGGTCGGGGGCCCGCCCTAATGAGCAGTTCTTC. This sequence joins TRBV7-8 and TRBJ2-1; D is tentatively TRBD1 or TRBD2 (6 bases each). Germline CDR1 and CDR2: SGHVS and FQNEAQ. The CDR3 length is 16 residues. V lost 1 base and J 7 bases, leaving 17 bases between the germline ends.

A few counts support this clone. The chain recombines TRBV28 with TRBJ1-1; unclear D gene. Looked up from germline, CDR1 is MDHEN and CDR2 is SYDVKM. The V and J ends lost 3 bases and 0 bases respectively, with 11 bases between them. CDR3 size: 15 residues. The CDR3 DNA reads TGTGCCAGCAGTTTCGGACGGTTGATGAACACTGAAGCTTTCTTT. This gives the protein CASSFGRLMNTEAFF.